These T cell receptor beta chains were read from a single sample in a study of T-cell memory formation after mild COVID-19. Using its own MiXCR run on the 5' RACE reads, TCRdb lists one record per CDR3 protein. This sample has about 120,000 distinct CDR3 sequences, with 22% found just once. The sample consisted of PBMCs or a T cell subset sorted from them (not recorded which). Source of these receptors: a man between 18 and 29 years old who had mild COVID-19 (a few samples of this study predate the infection). Cell type and time point are not known. CDR3s leave out the opening cysteine and the closing phenylalanine or tryptophan.

V,J,CDR3
TRBV3-1,TRBJ2-2,ASSQAITVTANTGELF
TRBV6-5,TRBJ1-4,ASSPSIAREKLF
TRBV12-3/TRBV12-4,TRBJ1-5,ASSWEASNQPQH
TRBV7-6,TRBJ1-1,ASSLGTGWDTEAF
TRBV6-5,TRBJ2-1,ASSLLAGMSSYNEQF
TRBV20-1,TRBJ2-7,SASMGTIPLREQY
TRBV7-2,TRBJ2-7,ASSATVAPTYEQY
TRBV12-3/TRBV12-4,TRBJ1-5,ASTRQGAYNQPQH
TRBV12-3/TRBV12-4,TRBJ2-7,ASSRLAGADEQY
TRBV4-3,TRBJ2-3,ASSQDRRITDTQY
TRBV6-6,TRBJ1-1,ASTETGTAF